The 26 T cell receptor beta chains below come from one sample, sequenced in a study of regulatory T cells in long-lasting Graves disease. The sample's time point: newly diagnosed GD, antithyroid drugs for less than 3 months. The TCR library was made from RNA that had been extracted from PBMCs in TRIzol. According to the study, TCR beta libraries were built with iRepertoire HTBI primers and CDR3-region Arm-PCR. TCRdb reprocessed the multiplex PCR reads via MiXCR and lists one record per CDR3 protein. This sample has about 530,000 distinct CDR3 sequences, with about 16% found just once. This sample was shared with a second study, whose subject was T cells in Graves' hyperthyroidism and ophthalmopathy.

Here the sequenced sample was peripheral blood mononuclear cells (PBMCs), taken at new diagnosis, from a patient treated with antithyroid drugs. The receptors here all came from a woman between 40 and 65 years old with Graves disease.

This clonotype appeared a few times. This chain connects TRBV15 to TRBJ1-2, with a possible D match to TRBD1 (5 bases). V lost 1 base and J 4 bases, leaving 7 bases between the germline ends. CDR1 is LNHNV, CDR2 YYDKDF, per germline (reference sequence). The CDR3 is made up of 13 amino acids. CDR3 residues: CATSRGDSYGYTF. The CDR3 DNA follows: TGTGCCACCAGCAGAGGTGACAGCTATGGCTACACCTTC.

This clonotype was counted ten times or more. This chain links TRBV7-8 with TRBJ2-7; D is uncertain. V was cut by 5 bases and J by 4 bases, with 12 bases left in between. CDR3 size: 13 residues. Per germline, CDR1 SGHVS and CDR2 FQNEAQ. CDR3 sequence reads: CASSPLALYEQYF. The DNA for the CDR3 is TGTGCCAGCAGCCCTCTTGCCTTATACGAGCAGTACTTC.

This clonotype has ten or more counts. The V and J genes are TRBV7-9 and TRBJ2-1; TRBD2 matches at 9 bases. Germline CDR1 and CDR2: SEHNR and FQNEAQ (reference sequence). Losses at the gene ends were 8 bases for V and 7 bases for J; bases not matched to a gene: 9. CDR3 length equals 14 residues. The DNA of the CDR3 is TGTGCCAGCCGCGGGGGGGGTTTAAAAAATGAGCAGTTCTTC. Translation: CASRGGGLKNEQFF.

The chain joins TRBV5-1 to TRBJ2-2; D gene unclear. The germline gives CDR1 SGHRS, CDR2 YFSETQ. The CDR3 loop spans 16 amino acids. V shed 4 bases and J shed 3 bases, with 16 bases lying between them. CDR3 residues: CASSPENQGDTGELFF. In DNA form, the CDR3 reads TGCGCCAGCAGCCCAGAAAACCAAGGAGACACCGGGGAGCTGTTTTTT.

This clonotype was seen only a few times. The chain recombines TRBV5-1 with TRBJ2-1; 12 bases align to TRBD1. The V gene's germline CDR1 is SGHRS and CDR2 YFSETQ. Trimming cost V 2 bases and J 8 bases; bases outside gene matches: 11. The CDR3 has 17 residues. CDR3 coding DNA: TGCGCCAGCAGCTTACGTCCGGGACAGGGGGCGAGGGATGAGCAGTTCTTC. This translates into CASSLRPGQGARDEQFF.

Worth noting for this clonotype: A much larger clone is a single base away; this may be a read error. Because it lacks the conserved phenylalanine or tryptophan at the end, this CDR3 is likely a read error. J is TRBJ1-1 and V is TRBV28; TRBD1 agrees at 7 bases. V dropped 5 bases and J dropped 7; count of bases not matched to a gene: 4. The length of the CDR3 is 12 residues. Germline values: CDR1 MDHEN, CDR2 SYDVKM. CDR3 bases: TGTGCCAGCAGTAGGGGGACAGATGAAGCTTTCCTT. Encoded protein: CASSRGTDEAFL.

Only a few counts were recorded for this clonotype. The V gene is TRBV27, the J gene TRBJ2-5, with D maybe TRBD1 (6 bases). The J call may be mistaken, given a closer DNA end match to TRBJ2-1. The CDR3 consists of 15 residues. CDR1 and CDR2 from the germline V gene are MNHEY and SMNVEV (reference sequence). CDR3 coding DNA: TGTGCCAGCAGCCTGACAGGTCCCTCGGGGAATGAGCAGTTCTTC. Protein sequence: CASSLTGPSGNEQFF.

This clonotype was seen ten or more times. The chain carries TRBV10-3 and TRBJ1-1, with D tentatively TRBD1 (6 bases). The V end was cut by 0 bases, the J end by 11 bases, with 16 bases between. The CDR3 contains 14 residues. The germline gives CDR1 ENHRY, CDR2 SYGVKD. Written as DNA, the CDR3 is TGTGCCATCAGTGAGTCTCGGACAGCCCCGAGCGCTTTCTTT. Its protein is CAISESRTAPSAFF.

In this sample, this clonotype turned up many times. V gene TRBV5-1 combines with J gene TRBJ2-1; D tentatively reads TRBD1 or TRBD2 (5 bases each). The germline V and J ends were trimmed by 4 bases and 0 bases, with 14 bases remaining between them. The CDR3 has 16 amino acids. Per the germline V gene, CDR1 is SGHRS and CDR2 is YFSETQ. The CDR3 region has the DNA TGCGCCAGCAGCAACACGGGGCTGAGCTCCTACAATGAGCAGTTCTTC. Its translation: CASSNTGLSSYNEQFF.

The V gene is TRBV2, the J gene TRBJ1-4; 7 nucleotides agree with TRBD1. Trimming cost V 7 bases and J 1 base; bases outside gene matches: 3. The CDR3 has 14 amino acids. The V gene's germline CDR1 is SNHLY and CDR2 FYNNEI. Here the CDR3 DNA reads TGTGCCAGCACTTGGACAGGAACTAATGAAAAACTGTTTTTT. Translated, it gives CASTWTGTNEKLFF. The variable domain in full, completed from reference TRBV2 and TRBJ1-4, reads EPEVTQTPSHQVTQMGQEVILRCVPISNHLYFYWYRQILGQKVEFLVSFYNNEISEKSEIFDDQFSVERPDGSNFTLKIRSTKLEDSAMYFCASTWTGTNEKLFFGSGTQLSVL.

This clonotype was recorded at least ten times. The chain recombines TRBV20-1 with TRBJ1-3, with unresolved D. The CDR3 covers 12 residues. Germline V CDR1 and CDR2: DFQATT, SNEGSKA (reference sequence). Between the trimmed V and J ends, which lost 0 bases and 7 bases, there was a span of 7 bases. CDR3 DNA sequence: TGCAGTGCTAGAGACGGGTCCAACACCATATATTTT. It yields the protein CSARDGSNTIYF.

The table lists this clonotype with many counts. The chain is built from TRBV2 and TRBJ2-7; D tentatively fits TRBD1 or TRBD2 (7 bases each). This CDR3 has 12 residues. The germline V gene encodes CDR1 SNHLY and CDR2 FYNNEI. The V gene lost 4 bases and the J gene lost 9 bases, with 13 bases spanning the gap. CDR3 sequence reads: CASSGLRGGQYF. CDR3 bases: TGTGCCAGCAGTGGCCTCAGGGGGGGGCAGTACTTC.

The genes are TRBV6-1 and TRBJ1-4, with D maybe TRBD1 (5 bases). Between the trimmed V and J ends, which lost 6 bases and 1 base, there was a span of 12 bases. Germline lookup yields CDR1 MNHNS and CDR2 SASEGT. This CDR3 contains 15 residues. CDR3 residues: CASRNNQGTNEKLFF. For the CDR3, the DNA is TGTGCCAGCAGAAACAACCAGGGAACTAATGAAAAACTGTTTTTT.

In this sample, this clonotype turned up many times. The CDR3 loop reads CSVPNQDKSYEQYF. CDR3 coding DNA: TGCAGTGTACCCAATCAGGACAAATCCTACGAGCAGTACTTC. The chain uses TRBV20-1 and TRBJ2-7; possible D gene TRBD1, 5 bases. The germline gives CDR1 DFQATT, CDR2 SNEGSKA (reference sequence). CDR3 length: 14 residues. V was clipped by 7 bases and J by 1 base, with 17 bases between them.

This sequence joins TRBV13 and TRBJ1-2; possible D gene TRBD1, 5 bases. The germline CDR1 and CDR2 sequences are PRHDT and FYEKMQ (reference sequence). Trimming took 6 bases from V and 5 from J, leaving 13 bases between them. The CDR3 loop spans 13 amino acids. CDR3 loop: CASRGTEDYGYTF. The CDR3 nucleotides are TGTGCCAGCAGAGGGACGGAAGATTATGGCTACACCTTC.

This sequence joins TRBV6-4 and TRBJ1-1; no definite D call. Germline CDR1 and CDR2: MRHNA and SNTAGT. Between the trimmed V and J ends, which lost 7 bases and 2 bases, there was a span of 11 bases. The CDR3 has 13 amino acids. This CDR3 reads CASTSGSNTEAFF. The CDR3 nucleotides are TGTGCCAGCACCTCCGGGTCCAACACTGAAGCTTTCTTT.

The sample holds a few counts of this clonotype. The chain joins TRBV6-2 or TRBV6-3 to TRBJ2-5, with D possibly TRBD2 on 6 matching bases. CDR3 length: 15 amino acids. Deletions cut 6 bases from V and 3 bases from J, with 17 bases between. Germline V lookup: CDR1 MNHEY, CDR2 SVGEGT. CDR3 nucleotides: TGTGCCAGCAGCCTACTCTCGACTAGAGAAGAGACCCAGTACTTC. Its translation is CASSLLSTREETQYF.

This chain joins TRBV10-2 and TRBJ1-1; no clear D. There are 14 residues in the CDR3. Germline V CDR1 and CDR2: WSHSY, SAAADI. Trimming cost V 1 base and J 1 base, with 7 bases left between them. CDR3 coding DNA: TGCGCCAGCAGTGAGTATCTAGGGAACACTGAAGCTTTCTTT. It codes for CASSEYLGNTEAFF.

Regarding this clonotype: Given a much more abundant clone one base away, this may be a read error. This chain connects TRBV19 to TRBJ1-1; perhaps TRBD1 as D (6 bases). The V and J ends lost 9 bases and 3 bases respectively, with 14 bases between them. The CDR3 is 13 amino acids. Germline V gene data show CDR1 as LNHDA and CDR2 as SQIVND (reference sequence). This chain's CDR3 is CASGTYRDTEAFF. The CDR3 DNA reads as TGTGCCAGCGGGACCTACAGGGACACTGAAGCTTTCTTT.

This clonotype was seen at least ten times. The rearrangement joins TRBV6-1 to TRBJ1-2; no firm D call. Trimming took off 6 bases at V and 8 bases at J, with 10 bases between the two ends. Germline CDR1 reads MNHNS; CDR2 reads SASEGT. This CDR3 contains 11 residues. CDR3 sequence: CASSPGRGYTF. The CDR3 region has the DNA TGTGCCAGCAGCCCCGGGAGAGGCTACACCTTC.

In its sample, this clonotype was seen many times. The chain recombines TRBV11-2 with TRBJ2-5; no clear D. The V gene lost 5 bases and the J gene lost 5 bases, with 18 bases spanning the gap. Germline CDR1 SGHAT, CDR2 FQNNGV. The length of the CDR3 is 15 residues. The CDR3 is CASSPIGAPQETQYF. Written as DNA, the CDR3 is TGTGCCAGCAGCCCCATTGGAGCCCCCCAGGAGACCCAGTACTTC.

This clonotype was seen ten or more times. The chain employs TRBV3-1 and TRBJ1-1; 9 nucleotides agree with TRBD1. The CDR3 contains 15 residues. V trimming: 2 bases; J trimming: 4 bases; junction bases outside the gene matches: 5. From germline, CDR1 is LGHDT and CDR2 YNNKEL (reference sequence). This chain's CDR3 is CASSQTGGKVTEAFF. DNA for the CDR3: TGTGCCAGCAGCCAAACAGGGGGCAAGGTCACTGAAGCTTTCTTT.

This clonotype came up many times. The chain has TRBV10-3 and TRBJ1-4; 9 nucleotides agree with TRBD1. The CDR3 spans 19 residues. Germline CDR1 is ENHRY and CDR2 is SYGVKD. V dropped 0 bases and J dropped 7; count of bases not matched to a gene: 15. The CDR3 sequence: CAISESRDRESKSGEKLFF. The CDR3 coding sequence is TGTGCCATCAGTGAGTCCAGGGACAGGGAGTCGAAGAGCGGTGAAAAACTGTTTTTT.

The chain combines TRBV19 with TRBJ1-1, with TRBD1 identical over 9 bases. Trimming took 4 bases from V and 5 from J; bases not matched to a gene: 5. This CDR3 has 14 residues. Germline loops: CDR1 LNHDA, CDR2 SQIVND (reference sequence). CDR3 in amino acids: CASSTQGAGTEAFF. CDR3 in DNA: TGTGCCAGTAGTACACAGGGGGCAGGAACTGAAGCTTTCTTT.

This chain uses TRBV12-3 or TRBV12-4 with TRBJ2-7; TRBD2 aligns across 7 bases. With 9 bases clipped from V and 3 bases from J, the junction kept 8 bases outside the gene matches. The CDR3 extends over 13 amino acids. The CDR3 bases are TGTGCCAGTTCGCTAGCGGCGGACTACGAGCAGTACTTC. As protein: CASSLAADYEQYF.

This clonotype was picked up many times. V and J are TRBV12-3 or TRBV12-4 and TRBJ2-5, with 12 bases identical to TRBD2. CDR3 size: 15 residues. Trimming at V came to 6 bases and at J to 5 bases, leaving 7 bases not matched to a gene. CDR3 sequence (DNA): TGTGCCAGCAGACCTAGCGGGGGGGCCCACGAGACCCAGTACTTC. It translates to CASRPSGGAHETQYF.